Below, one TCR beta chain is given with its context. The source of the sample is a study of OX40 agonist ivuxolimab in advanced cancers. The assay was immunoSEQ multiplex PCR, and TCRdb's table has in-frame clones only and misses some. The sample shows 8,000 to 10,000 clones, 60% to 75% of them seen only once. Blood was sampled at baseline, cycle 4 day 1, and cycle 7 day 1. The CDR3 is 18 amino acids. CDR1 LGHNA and CDR2 YNFKEQ come from the germline V gene. The trim removed 0 bases at V and 0 bases at J, leaving 4 bases unmatched. This TCR came from an adult with an advanced solid tumor such as melanoma, head and neck, liver or kidney cancer. The rearrangement links TRBV4-2 to TRBJ2-6; 8 positions match TRBD1. Sequenced material: CD4+ or CD8+ T cells sorted from blood, taken in a trial of the OX40 agonist ivuxolimab. In DNA, the CDR3 is TGTGCCAGCAGCCAAGACAGACAGGGGACCTCTGGGGCCAACGTCCTGACTTTC. Its protein is CASSQDRQGTSGANVLTF.